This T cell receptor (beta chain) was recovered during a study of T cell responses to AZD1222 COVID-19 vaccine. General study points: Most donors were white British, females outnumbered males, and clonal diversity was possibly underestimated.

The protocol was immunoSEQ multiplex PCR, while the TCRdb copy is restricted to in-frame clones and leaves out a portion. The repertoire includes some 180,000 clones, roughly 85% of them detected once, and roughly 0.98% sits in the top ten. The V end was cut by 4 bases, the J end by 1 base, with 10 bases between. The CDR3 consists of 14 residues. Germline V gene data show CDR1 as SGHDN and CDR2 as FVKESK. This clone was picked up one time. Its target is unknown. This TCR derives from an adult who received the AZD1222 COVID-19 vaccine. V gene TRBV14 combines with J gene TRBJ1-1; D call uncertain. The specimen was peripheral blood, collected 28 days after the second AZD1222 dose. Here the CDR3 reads CASSRASRNTEAFF. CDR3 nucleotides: TGTGCCAGCAGCCGCGCCTCAAGGAACACTGAAGCTTTCTTT.